What follows describes a single T cell receptor (beta chain). The ends lost 4 bases at V and 5 bases at J; junction bases unmatched: 16. The CDR3 is 17 amino acids. Germline CDR1 reads SGHTA; CDR2 reads FQGNSA. Clones were sequenced by immunoSEQ multiplex PCR, and TCRdb holds only the in-frame ones, with some missing. The table records over 15,000 clones, 50% to 65% of them present only once. This record belongs to a study of radiation and T cells in renal cell carcinoma. Treatment given: 15 Gy SBRT to primary tumor, nephrectomy 4 weeks later. Nephrectomy followed 15 Gy stereotactic body radiation by 4 weeks.

The sequencing used tumor tissue, collected from a patient whose treatment included radiotherapy and nephrectomy. The origin of this receptor is a woman between 65 and 79 years old with renal cell carcinoma. The V gene is TRBV7-2, the J gene TRBJ1-2; 7 nucleotides agree with TRBD1. The CDR3 nucleotides read TGTGCCAGCAGCTCCCGGACAGGCACCAGGGCGGCATATGGCTACACCTTC. It is translated as CASSSRTGTRAAYGYTF.